The 2 T cell receptor beta chains below come from one sample, sequenced in a study of response to subunit inactivated influenza vaccine. TCRdb re-called the RT-PCR reads with MiXCR, one entry per CDR3 protein. The table shows about 570,000 distinct CDR3 sequences, with 10% to 15% occurring only once. Sequenced here: PBMCs from blood, sampled on the day of vaccination. The receptors were gathered from a man aged 50-60 years who received an inactivated influenza vaccine.

V is TRBV4-3 and J is TRBJ2-1; TRBD2 agrees at 7 bases. The CDR3 covers 15 residues. V lost 8 bases and J lost 3; bases outside the gene matches: 10. Germline V CDR1 and CDR2: LGHNA, YSLEER. CDR3 in amino acids: CASGREESHYNEQFF. The CDR3 bases are TGCGCCAGCGGGAGGGAGGAAAGCCACTACAATGAGCAGTTCTTC.

This clonotype has only a few counts. The rearrangement uses TRBV7-9 and TRBJ2-2; TRBD2 matches 7 bases. The V and J ends lost 5 bases and 2 bases, in that order; junction bases with no gene match: 8. This CDR3 is 16 amino acids long. Per germline, CDR1 SEHNR and CDR2 FQNEAQ (reference sequence). The CDR3 DNA is TGTGCCAGCAGCCCCAGGATAGCGGGCAACACCGGGGAGCTGTTTTTT. Translating it yields CASSPRIAGNTGELFF.